This T cell receptor beta chain was recorded in a study of cytomegalovirus exposure and HLA in healthy donors. Study-wide context: Drawn from HLA-typed donors, 65 million to 100 million unique TCRs were held in an early data release.

Concerning this clone: What it recognizes is unknown.

Trimming cost V 4 bases and J 4 bases; bases outside gene matches: 1. Germline CDR1 WNHNN, CDR2 SYGVQD (reference sequence). CDR3 length equals 13 residues. The study's findings and limits: Solely CMV serostatus was available to characterize immune exposure. Sequencing had likely introduced a cluster of highly shared sequence variants as an artifact.

Both 60 Vbeta primers and 13 Jbeta primers went into the PCR. TCRdb's copy holds only in-frame clones and misses some; the assay was immunoSEQ multiplex PCR. The repertoire holds 250,000 to 350,000 clones, with about nine tenths as singletons. This TCR was recovered from a man aged 40-49 years in good health and CMV-seropositive. The source material was PBMCs. The chain joins TRBV10-1 to TRBJ2-4, with 7 bases fitting TRBD1. The DNA of the CDR3 is TGCGCCAGCAGTGGGGGACAGAAAAACATTCAGTACTTC. It encodes CASSGGQKNIQYF.